A selection of T cell receptor beta chains follows, all from one sample in a study of CD8 T cells in ankylosing spondylitis. MiXCR, applied by TCRdb to the 5' RACE reads, yields one record per CDR3 protein. The sample lists around 890,000 distinct CDR3 sequences, roughly 12% occurring once. The specimen sequenced was blood, either unsorted or a sorted T cell fraction (not recorded which). The receptors shown here come from a male donor with ankylosing spondylitis. CDR3s include the opening cysteine and the closing phenylalanine or tryptophan. A D gene is named only where the DNA matches it firmly. Rows give clone size only sometimes, using once, few, many, or a class for an expanded clone.

cdr3_aa	cdr3_nt	v_call	j_call	clone_size	d_call
CASSYQRGLGEQFF	TGTGCCAGCAGCTATCAAAGGGGGCTGGGTGAGCAGTTCTTC	TRBV7-9	TRBJ2-1	-	TRBD1
CASSLAGASHSYEQYF	TGCGCCAGCAGCTTGGCCGGGGCTTCCCACTCCTACGAGCAGTACTTC	TRBV5-1	TRBJ2-7	few	-
CSANGGDTDTQYF	TGCAGTGCTAACGGGGGAGACACAGATACGCAGTATTTT	TRBV20-1	TRBJ2-3	few	-
CSARWESSYEQYF	TGCAGTGCTAGGTGGGAAAGCTCCTACGAGCAGTACTTC	TRBV20-1	TRBJ2-7	-	-
CAMGTSGSYEQYF	TGTGCCATGGGGACTAGCGGGAGCTATGAGCAGTACTTC	TRBV10-3	TRBJ2-7	-	TRBD2
CASRLAAPYEQYF	TGTGCCAGCAGACTAGCGGCCCCCTACGAGCAGTACTTC	TRBV6-1	TRBJ2-7	few	TRBD2
CASVPLAGSYEQYF	TGTGCCAGCGTACCCCTAGCGGGGTCCTACGAGCAGTACTTC	TRBV7-2	TRBJ2-7	few	TRBD2
CASSRTGTLLETQYF	TGTGCCAGCAGCCGCACCGGGACACTCCTGGAGACCCAGTACTTC	TRBV12-3/TRBV12-4	TRBJ2-5	many	-
CSVALGQVSYEQYF	TGCAGCGTTGCCCTAGGACAGGTCTCCTACGAGCAGTACTTC	TRBV29-1	TRBJ2-7	-	TRBD1
CASSLGRGGANYGYTF	TGTGCCAGCAGTTTGGGGAGGGGGGGAGCTAACTATGGCTACACCTTC	TRBV12-3/TRBV12-4	TRBJ1-2	many	-
CASSLQTGGLTDTQYF	TGTGCCAGCAGTCTTCAGACAGGGGGCCTCACAGATACGCAGTATTTT	TRBV7-9	TRBJ2-3	few	TRBD1
CASSSTGLLNQETQYF	TGTGCCAGCAGTTCCACGGGACTGCTGAACCAAGAGACCCAGTACTTC	TRBV6-2/TRBV6-3	TRBJ2-5	few	-
CASSQAGLYTDTQYF	TGTGCCAGCAGCCAAGCGGGACTATACACAGATACGCAGTATTTT	TRBV4-2	TRBJ2-3	-	TRBD2
CASSLTQGGNQPQHF	TGTGCCAGCAGTTTAACACAGGGAGGAAATCAGCCCCAGCATTTT	TRBV27	TRBJ1-5	-	-
CASSLAPVPLGTQYF	TGTGCCAGCAGCTTAGCCCCGGTTCCTCTGGGTACGCAGTATTTT	TRBV7-2	TRBJ2-3	few	-
CATSRDPSGGAIEQFF	TGTGCCACCAGCAGAGATCCTAGCGGGGGGGCCATTGAGCAGTTCTTC	TRBV15	TRBJ2-1	many	TRBD2
CSVGVRLNYGYTF	TGCAGCGTGGGAGTTAGACTTAACTATGGCTACACCTTC	TRBV29-1	TRBJ1-2	many	-
CASSSRWASGNTIYF	TGTGCCAGCAGTTCGCGGTGGGCTTCTGGTAACACCATATATTTT	TRBV12-3/TRBV12-4	TRBJ1-3	few	-
CAISEKGYYTEAFF	TGTGCCATCAGTGAAAAGGGCTACTACACTGAAGCTTTCTTT	TRBV10-3	TRBJ1-1	many	-
CASRARRGGSGEQYF	TGTGCCAGTCGCGCCCGGAGGGGGGGAAGCGGCGAGCAGTACTTC	TRBV19	TRBJ2-7	few	-
CASSQESGGYTF	TGCGCCAGCAGCCAAGAGTCCGGTGGCTACACCTTC	TRBV4-3	TRBJ1-2	-	-
CASSLLGVGTDTQYF	TGCGCCAGCAGCTTGTTGGGAGTGGGCACAGATACGCAGTATTTT	TRBV5-1	TRBJ2-3	few	-
CASSYSGVGLADYNEQFF	TGTGCCAGCAGTTACTCGGGAGTTGGACTAGCGGATTACAATGAGCAGTTCTTC	TRBV6-5	TRBJ2-1	-	TRBD2
CSVVGKWNTEAFF	TGCAGCGTTGTGGGGAAGTGGAACACTGAAGCTTTCTTT	TRBV29-1	TRBJ1-1	few	-
CASSLEKGQSNEQFF	TGTGCCAGCAGCTTAGAAAAGGGACAGAGCAATGAGCAGTTCTTC	TRBV7-8	TRBJ2-1	-	TRBD1
CSAQGREGEKLFF	TGCAGTGCTCAGGGTAGGGAAGGAGAAAAACTGTTTTTT	TRBV20-1	TRBJ1-4	few	-
CSALSGGSIPYEQYF	TGCAGTGCTCTATCGGGCGGGAGTATCCCCTACGAGCAGTACTTC	TRBV20-1	TRBJ2-7	-	TRBD2
CASTVTGFAGELFF	TGTGCCAGCACCGTGACGGGTTTTGCCGGGGAGCTGTTTTTT	TRBV5-5	TRBJ2-2	many	-
CASSRGQGAEAFF	TGCGCCAGCAGCCGAGGACAGGGGGCTGAAGCTTTCTTT	TRBV4-3	TRBJ1-1	many	TRBD1
CASSQTKSGGSYNSPLHF	TGTGCCAGCAGCCAAACGAAGTCCGGGGGCTCCTATAATTCACCCCTCCACTTT	TRBV4-2	TRBJ1-6	few	-
CASSLRTGDETQYF	TGTGCCAGCAGCTTGAGGACAGGGGACGAGACCCAGTACTTC	TRBV5-5	TRBJ2-5	few	TRBD1
CASSHSIPGSGANVLTF	TGTGCCAGCAGCCATTCGATTCCCGGCTCTGGGGCCAACGTCCTGACTTTC	TRBV4-2	TRBJ2-6	-	-
CASSPRHRGYEQYF	TGTGCCAGCAGCCCGAGACACAGGGGCTACGAGCAGTACTTC	TRBV7-2	TRBJ2-7	many	TRBD1
CASSLGGVGYTF	TGTGCCAGCAGCTTAGGTGGAGTTGGCTACACCTTC	TRBV11-2	TRBJ1-2	many	-
CASSRLPQETQYF	TGTGCCAGCAGCCGCCTTCCGCAAGAGACCCAGTACTTC	TRBV5-6	TRBJ2-5	few	-
CASSLARESWIQYF	TGTGCCAGCAGCTTAGCGCGGGAATCATGGATTCAGTACTTC	TRBV7-2	TRBJ2-4	-	-
CAWSVETGAFF	TGTGCCTGGAGTGTTGAGACGGGGGCTTTCTTT	TRBV30	TRBJ1-1	-	-
CATSGSWRSTDTQYF	TGTGCCACCAGCGGGAGTTGGAGGAGCACAGATACGCAGTATTTT	TRBV24-1	TRBJ2-3	-	-
CSAERGQRDLNTEAFF	TGCAGTGCAGAGAGGGGGCAGAGAGATCTGAACACTGAAGCTTTCTTT	TRBV20-1	TRBJ1-1	-	TRBD1
CASSFRGEQYF	TGTGCCAGCAGTTTCAGAGGTGAGCAGTACTTC	TRBV12-3/TRBV12-4	TRBJ2-7	few	-
CASNPLAGGPTDTQYF	TGTGCCAGCAATCCCCTAGCGGGAGGCCCCACAGATACGCAGTATTTT	TRBV6-1	TRBJ2-3	many	TRBD2
CSGGQEYGYTF	TGCAGCGGCGGACAGGAATATGGCTACACCTTC	TRBV29-1	TRBJ1-2	-	TRBD1
CASSSLVYEQYF	TGTGCCAGCTCATCCCTGGTATACGAGCAGTACTTC	TRBV18	TRBJ2-7	-	-
CSARGAGTRLGEQYF	TGCAGTGCTAGGGGGGCAGGGACGAGACTCGGGGAGCAGTACTTC	TRBV20-1	TRBJ2-7	few	-
CASRVLRVANYGYTF	TGTGCCAGCAGGGTTCTCAGGGTAGCTAACTATGGCTACACCTTC	TRBV9	TRBJ1-2	-	-
CASSPEPRGGTEAFF	TGTGCCAGCAGCCCCGAACCCAGGGGCGGCACTGAAGCTTTCTTT	TRBV9	TRBJ1-1	-	-
CASSVQEIPLYGYTF	TGTGCCAGCAGCGTACAGGAGATCCCTCTCTATGGCTACACCTTC	TRBV7-9	TRBJ1-2	few	-
CASSVVPGNTEAFF	TGTGCCAGCAGCGTAGTCCCAGGGAACACTGAAGCTTTCTTT	TRBV9	TRBJ1-1	-	-
CASSFDGTGGTEAFF	TGCGCCAGCAGCTTCGACGGTACAGGGGGCACTGAAGCTTTCTTT	TRBV5-1	TRBJ1-1	-	TRBD1
CASSSRRQGGNTEAFF	TGTGCCAGCAGCTCTAGGAGACAGGGTGGGAACACTGAAGCTTTCTTT	TRBV7-9	TRBJ1-1	few	TRBD1
CASSPPGLGSGTQYF	TGTGCCAGCTCACCACCTGGACTAGGAAGCGGGACCCAGTACTTC	TRBV18	TRBJ2-5	few	TRBD2
CASSPQRVPWDEQFF	TGTGCCAGCAGTCCCCAGCGGGTACCATGGGATGAGCAGTTCTTC	TRBV3-1	TRBJ2-1	many	-
CASSPGETGLTYEQYF	TGCGCCAGCAGCCCGGGCGAAACAGGGCTCACCTACGAGCAGTACTTC	TRBV5-1	TRBJ2-7	few	-